The 16 T cell receptor beta chains presented below share a single source sample, sequenced in a study of CD8 T cells in ankylosing spondylitis. TCRdb reanalysed the 5' RACE reads using MiXCR and keeps one entry per CDR3 protein. The table includes 55,000 or so distinct CDR3 sequences, 7.4% detected once. Sequenced: blood, either unsorted or a sorted T cell fraction (not recorded which). Source of these receptors: a female donor with ankylosing spondylitis or in good health (not recorded which).

This clonotype was counted at least ten times. The V call is TRBV4-3, the J call TRBJ1-1; D remains ambiguous. V gave up 0 bases and J gave up 4 bases, with 12 bases separating them. CDR3 size: 15 residues. CDR1 and CDR2 from the germline V gene are LGHNA and YSLEER. CDR3 in DNA: TGCGCCAGCAGCCAAGATGGAAGTCGGAGCACTGAAGCTTTCTTT. Encoded protein: CASSQDGSRSTEAFF.

This clonotype was seen at least ten times. The DNA for the CDR3 is TGTGCCAGTAGGCGGGGTGGCGGGGAGCTGTTTTTT. Amino acids: CASRRGGGELFF. V gene TRBV19 combines with J gene TRBJ2-2; maybe TRBD2 (6 bases). The V end lost 6 bases, the J end lost 7 bases, and 9 bases lay between the germline ends. CDR1 is LNHDA, CDR2 SQIVND, per germline (reference sequence). This CDR3 contains 12 residues.

In this sample, this clonotype turned up many times. The chain couples TRBV20-1 to TRBJ1-1, with TRBD1 matching 7 bases. Trimming took 1 base from V and 3 from J; bases not matched to a gene: 5. Per the germline V gene, CDR1 is DFQATT and CDR2 is SNEGSKA (reference sequence). CDR3 size: 14 residues. As DNA, the CDR3 is TGCAGTGCTAGAGGACAGGGAGGGTACACTGAAGCTTTCTTT. It is translated as CSARGQGGYTEAFF.

In its sample, this clonotype was seen a few times. The rearrangement uses TRBV4-3 and TRBJ2-2; D is perhaps TRBD1 (6 bases). Trimming left V 3 bases short and J 6 bases short, with 11 bases between. From germline, CDR1 is LGHNA and CDR2 YSLEER. This CDR3 is built from 14 residues. The CDR3 reads CASSQGQGPGELFF. The DNA of the CDR3 is TGCGCCAGCAGCCAGGGGCAGGGGCCCGGGGAGCTGTTTTTT.

This clonotype was counted many times. J is TRBJ2-1 and V is TRBV11-2, with 12 nucleotides matching TRBD2. The CDR3 is 16 amino acids. CDR1 and CDR2 (germline): SGHAT, FQNNGV. With V trimmed by 5 bases and J by 7 bases, 9 bases remained unmatched. This CDR3 reads CASSNLGLAGWNEQFF. For the CDR3, the DNA is TGTGCCAGCAGCAATCTCGGACTAGCGGGGTGGAATGAGCAGTTCTTC. The complete variable domain, with remaining parts taken from reference TRBV11-2 and TRBJ2-1, reads EAGVAQSPRYKIIEKRQSVAFWCNPISGHATLYWYQQILGQGPKLLIQFQNNGVVDDSQLPKDRFSAERLKGVDSTLKIQPAKLEDSAVYLCASSNLGLAGWNEQFFGPGTRLTVL.

The table lists this clonotype with a few counts. V is TRBV7-2 and J is TRBJ1-1, with D unresolved. In germline, CDR1 is SGHTA, CDR2 FQGNSA. Trimming took 1 base from V and 8 from J, leaving 14 bases between them. The CDR3 is 14 amino acids. The CDR3 loop is CASSLVRRSSEAFF. In DNA, the CDR3 is TGTGCCAGCAGCTTAGTCCGTCGGTCTTCCGAAGCTTTCTTT.

This clonotype has ten or more counts. The chain couples TRBV29-1 to TRBJ1-2; D is unclear. The V end was cut by 1 base, the J end by 2 bases, with 8 bases between. CDR3 length: 13 residues. Germline-derived CDR1 and CDR2 are SQVTM and ANQGSEA. The CDR3 nucleotides read TGCAGCGTTGAAGGGACGTCCAACTATGGCTACACCTTC. Translated: CSVEGTSNYGYTF.

The V gene is TRBV4-1, the J gene TRBJ2-7, with a weak D call TRBD2 (5 bases). The CDR3 is made up of 15 amino acids. Germline V gene sequence: CDR1 MGHRA, CDR2 YSYEKL. V lost 4 bases and J lost 2, with 15 bases in between. The CDR3 nucleotides read TGCGCCAGCAGCCTTAGCGACACAGTTGCCTACGAGCAGTACTTC. This translates into CASSLSDTVAYEQYF.

This clonotype came up a few times. The genes are TRBV7-2 and TRBJ2-1; D is possibly TRBD2 (6 bases). The V gene lost 5 bases and the J gene lost 11 bases, with 13 bases spanning the gap. Germline V gene sequence: CDR1 SGHTA, CDR2 FQGNSA. The CDR3 has 12 amino acids. The chain's CDR3 is CASSPIRGKQFF. In DNA form, the CDR3 reads TGTGCCAGCAGCCCGATTCGGGGGAAGCAGTTCTTC.

The sample holds many counts of this clonotype. The V and J genes are TRBV5-1 and TRBJ1-4; 8 nucleotides align to TRBD1. With V trimmed by 4 bases and J by 4 bases, 6 bases remained unmatched. The germline V gene encodes CDR1 SGHRS and CDR2 YFSETQ. The CDR3 is made up of 15 amino acids. The CDR3 region is CASSLQGGNNEKLFF. CDR3 nucleotide sequence: TGCGCCAGCAGCCTACAGGGGGGCAATAATGAAAAACTGTTTTTT.

This clonotype came up many times. The rearrangement joins TRBV5-1 to TRBJ1-5; D might be TRBD1 (6 bases). CDR1 and CDR2 (germline): SGHRS, YFSETQ. V was trimmed by 4 bases and J by 1 base, leaving 9 bases between them. The CDR3 consists of 14 residues. The CDR3 nucleotides read TGCGCCAGCAGCCAGACAGGAAGCAATCAGCCCCAGCATTTT. This sequence encodes CASSQTGSNQPQHF.

This clonotype was picked up many times. The V call is TRBV5-1, the J call TRBJ2-3, with 10 positions matching TRBD1. The length of the CDR3 is 17 residues. The J segment lost 1 base and the V segment lost 5 bases, leaving 10 bases of the junction unmatched. CDR1 and CDR2 (germline): SGHRS, YFSETQ. The CDR3 loop is CASRRNDRGRGTDTQYF. CDR3 nucleotide sequence: TGCGCCAGCAGACGGAACGACAGGGGGCGAGGCACAGATACGCAGTATTTT.

This clonotype was counted many times. V is TRBV10-3 and J is TRBJ2-5; TRBD1 matches 8 bases. V gave up 8 bases and J gave up 5 bases; unmatched junction bases: 7. Germline CDR1 reads ENHRY; CDR2 reads SYGVKD. The CDR3 has 13 residues. The CDR3 sequence is CAIEDRAKETQYF. DNA for the CDR3: TGTGCCATCGAGGACAGGGCAAAGGAGACCCAGTACTTC.

Points on this clonotype: The junction shows a germline mismatch at one end, possibly a read error. The rearrangement uses TRBV12-3 or TRBV12-4 and TRBJ1-5; 8 positions match TRBD1. The CDR3 consists of 16 residues. Here the CDR3 reads CPSSFPRQGIYQPQHF. DNA for the CDR3: TGTCCCAGCAGTTTCCCCCGACAGGGGATTTATCAGCCCCAGCATTTT.

A few counts support this clonotype. This rearrangement joins TRBV6-2 or TRBV6-3 to TRBJ2-7; D is possibly TRBD1 (5 bases). The V end lost 5 bases, the J end lost 1 base, and 9 bases lay between the germline ends. CDR1 and CDR2 from the germline V gene are MNHEY and SVGEGT. CDR3 length: 13 amino acids. The CDR3 DNA is TGTGCCAGCAGTCCGGACATTTCCTACGAGCAGTACTTC. It specifies CASSPDISYEQYF.

Ten or more counts support this clonotype. This chain uses TRBV4-1 with TRBJ1-1; D gene uncertain. The germline gives CDR1 MGHRA, CDR2 YSYEKL. V was pared by 4 bases and J by 4 bases, with 7 bases between. The CDR3 spans 12 residues. The CDR3 DNA is TGCGCCAGCAGCCGAGGTCCCACTGAAGCTTTCTTT. Translation: CASSRGPTEAFF.